The text below deals with one TCR beta chain. The specificity of this receptor is unknown. No base quality values were provided; no much bigger clone lies one nucleotide off. This specimen belongs to a study of blood T cell repertoires in COVID-19 (dated by TCRdb to about 2020). Regarding the study in general: Collaborator samples came from the United States, Italy and Spain and covered acute and convalescent phases of COVID-19. The material from the prospective study consisted of cDNA or gDNA derived from T cells, B-cell-depleted T cells, or PBMCs. Subjects who had been exposed to COVID-19, were actively infected with it, or had recovered from it provided the deeply sampled blood TCRbeta repertoires that made up the dataset. A freely available public database, intended as a resource for researchers studying the immune response to SARS-CoV-2, is where the repertoires were released. The samples were drawn from the first 160 participants of the ongoing ImmuneRACE study and from 950 to 1,500 subjects provided by 6 global collaborators. Sample metadata almost always included a de-identified subject ID, COVID-19 status, age in years and sex. Where available, HLA class I and class II types were taken from metadata supplied by the sample provider and were not determined by assay-based typing. The study at large found these results: The amount of clinical and demographic metadata varied by source and participant and was provided uncurated.

The immunoSEQ Assay, a bias-controlled multiplex PCR, was used to amplify TCRbeta CDR3 regions from genomic DNA. Per the original workflow: Nucleated cell counts per sample were estimated from amplification of reference gene primers within the assay. To quantify the absolute abundance of each unique TCRbeta CDR3 rearrangement, sequence reads were collapsed and filtered. For each sample, productive Simpson clonality was calculated as the square root of Simpson's diversity index over productive rearrangements. As stored in TCRdb, this immuneACCESS dataset retains in-frame rearrangements with V and J assigned. A fraction of the clones does not appear; measured against another copy, unresolved V genes explain less than half of the discrepancy, and the remainder lacks a known reason. The D gene and trimming were derived from the DNA, and the V and J assignments and clone size from that table. This sample holds hundreds of thousands of clones; approximately 90% were observed only once. The ten largest clones add up to 0.65% to 1% of the sample.

One collaborating source in Seattle enrolled patients during active infection and followed them longitudinally through the course of disease. Each collaborating institution followed its own protocols to collect whole blood in K2EDTA tubes. For TCRbeta analysis, collaborators shipped samples in one of three forms: frozen whole blood, isolated PBMCs, or DNA extracted from either of those sample types. V is reduced by 4 bases and J by 0 bases, leaving a spacing of 10 bases between them. As encoded in the germline V gene, CDR1 is SNHLY while CDR2 is FYNNEI. The CDR3 numbers 14 residues from cysteine through phenylalanine. Only CDR3 DNA is held: 42 bases, read in frame from base 1.

In this chain, TRBV2 is recombined with TRBJ2-7, with an unclear D gene assignment. The sequence derives from a man aged 18-30 years with COVID-19, enrolled during active disease. Sequenced material: peripheral blood. The DNA sequence follows: TGTGCCAGCAGTGTTACAGTAAGCTCCTACGAGCAGTACTTC. Its translation is CASSVTVSSYEQYF.